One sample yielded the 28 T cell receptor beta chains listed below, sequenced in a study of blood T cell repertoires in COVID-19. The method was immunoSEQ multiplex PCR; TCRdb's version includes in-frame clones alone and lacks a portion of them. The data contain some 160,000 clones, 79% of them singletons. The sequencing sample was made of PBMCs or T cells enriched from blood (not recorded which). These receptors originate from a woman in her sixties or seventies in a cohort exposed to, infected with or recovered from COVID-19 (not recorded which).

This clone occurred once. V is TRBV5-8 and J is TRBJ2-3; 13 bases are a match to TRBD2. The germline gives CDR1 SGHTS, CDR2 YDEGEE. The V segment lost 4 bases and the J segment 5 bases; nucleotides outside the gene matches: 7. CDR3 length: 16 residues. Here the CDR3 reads CASSPRTSGGRDTQYF. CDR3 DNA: TGTGCCAGCAGCCCTAGGACTAGCGGGGGTAGAGATACGCAGTATTTT.

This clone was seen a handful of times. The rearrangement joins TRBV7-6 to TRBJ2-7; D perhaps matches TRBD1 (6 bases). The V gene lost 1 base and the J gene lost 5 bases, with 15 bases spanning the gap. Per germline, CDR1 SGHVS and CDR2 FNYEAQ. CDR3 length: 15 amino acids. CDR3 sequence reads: CASSLVLGGVNEQYF. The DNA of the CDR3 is TGTGCCAGCAGCTTAGTCCTTGGGGGCGTGAACGAGCAGTACTTC.

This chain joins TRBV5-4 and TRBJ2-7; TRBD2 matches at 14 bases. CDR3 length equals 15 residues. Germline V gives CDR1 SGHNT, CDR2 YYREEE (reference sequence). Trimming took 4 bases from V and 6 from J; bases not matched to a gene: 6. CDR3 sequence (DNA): TGTGCCAGCAGCACCGGGACTAGCGGGAGCATCGAGCAGTACTTC. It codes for CASSTGTSGSIEQYF.

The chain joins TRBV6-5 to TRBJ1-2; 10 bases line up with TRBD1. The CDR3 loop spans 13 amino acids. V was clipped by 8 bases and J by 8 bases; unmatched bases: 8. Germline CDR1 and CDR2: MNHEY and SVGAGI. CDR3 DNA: TGTGCCAGCTCCCTCAGACAGGGGGCAGGCTACACCTTC. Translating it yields CASSLRQGAGYTF.

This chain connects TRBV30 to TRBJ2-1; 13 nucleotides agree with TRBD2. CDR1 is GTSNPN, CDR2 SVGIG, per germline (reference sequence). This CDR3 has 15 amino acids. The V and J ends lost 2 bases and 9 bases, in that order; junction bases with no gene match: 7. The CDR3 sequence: CAWSIGLAGEVEQFF. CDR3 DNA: TGTGCCTGGAGTATCGGACTAGCGGGAGAAGTTGAGCAGTTCTTC. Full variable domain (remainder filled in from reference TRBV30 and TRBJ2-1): SQTIHQWPATLVQPVGSPLSLECTVEGTSNPNLYWYRQAAGRGLQLLFYSVGIGQISSEVPQNLSASRPQDRQFILSSKKLLLSDSGFYLCAWSIGLAGEVEQFFGPGTRLTVL.

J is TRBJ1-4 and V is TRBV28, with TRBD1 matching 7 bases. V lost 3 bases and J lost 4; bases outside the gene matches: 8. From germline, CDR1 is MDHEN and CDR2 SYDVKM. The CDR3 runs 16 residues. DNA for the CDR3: TGTGCCAGCAGTTTTGGAGGGGGCGGATTTAATGAAAAACTGTTTTTT. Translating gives CASSFGGGGFNEKLFF.

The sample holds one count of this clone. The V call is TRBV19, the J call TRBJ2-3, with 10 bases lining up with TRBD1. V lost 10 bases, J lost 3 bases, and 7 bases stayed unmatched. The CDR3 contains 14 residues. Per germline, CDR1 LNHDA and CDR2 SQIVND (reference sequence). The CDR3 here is CATRDRGRTDTQYF. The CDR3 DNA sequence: TGTGCCACTAGAGACAGGGGGCGGACAGATACGCAGTATTTT.

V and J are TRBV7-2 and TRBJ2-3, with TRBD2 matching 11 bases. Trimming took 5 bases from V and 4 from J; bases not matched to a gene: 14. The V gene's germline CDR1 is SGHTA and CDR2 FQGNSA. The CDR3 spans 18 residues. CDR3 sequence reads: CASSLRRLAGGRADTQYF. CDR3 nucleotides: TGTGCCAGCAGCCTTCGTCGGCTAGCGGGAGGTCGGGCAGATACGCAGTATTTT.

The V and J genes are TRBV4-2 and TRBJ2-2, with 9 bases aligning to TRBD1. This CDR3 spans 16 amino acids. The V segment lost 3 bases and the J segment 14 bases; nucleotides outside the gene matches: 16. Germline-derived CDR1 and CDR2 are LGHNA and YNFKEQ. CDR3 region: CASSHLDRGASVRLFF. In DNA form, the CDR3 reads TGTGCCAGCAGCCATTTAGACAGGGGGGCCTCGGTCCGCCTGTTTTTT.

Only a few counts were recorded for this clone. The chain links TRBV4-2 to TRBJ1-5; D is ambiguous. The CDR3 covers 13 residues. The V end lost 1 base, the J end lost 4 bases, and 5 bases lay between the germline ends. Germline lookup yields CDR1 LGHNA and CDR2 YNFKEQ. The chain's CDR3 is CASSQGLNQPQHF. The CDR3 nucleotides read TGTGCCAGCAGCCAAGGACTAAATCAGCCCCAGCATTTT.

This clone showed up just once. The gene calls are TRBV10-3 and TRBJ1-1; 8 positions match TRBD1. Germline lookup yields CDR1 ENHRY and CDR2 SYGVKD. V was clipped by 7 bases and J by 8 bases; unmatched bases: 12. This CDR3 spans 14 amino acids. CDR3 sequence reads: CAINGGQGAGEAFF. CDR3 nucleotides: TGTGCCATCAACGGCGGGCAGGGGGCTGGGGAAGCTTTCTTT.

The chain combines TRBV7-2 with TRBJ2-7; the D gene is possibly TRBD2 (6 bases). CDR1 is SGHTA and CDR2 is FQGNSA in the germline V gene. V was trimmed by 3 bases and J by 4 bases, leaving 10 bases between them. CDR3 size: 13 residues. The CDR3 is CASSLGGGYEQYF. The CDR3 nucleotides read TGTGCCAGCAGCTTGGGGGGAGGATACGAGCAGTACTTC. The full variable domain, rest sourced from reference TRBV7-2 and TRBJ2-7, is GAGVSQSPSNKVTEKGKDVELRCDPISGHTALYWYRQSLGQGLEFLIYFQGNSAPDKSGLPSDRFSAERTGGSVSTLTIQRTQQEDSAVYLCASSLGGGYEQYFGPGTRLTVT.

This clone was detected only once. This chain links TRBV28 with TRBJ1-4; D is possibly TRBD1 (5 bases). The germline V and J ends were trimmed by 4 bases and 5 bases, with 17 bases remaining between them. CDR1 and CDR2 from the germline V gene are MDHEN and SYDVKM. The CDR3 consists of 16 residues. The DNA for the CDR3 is TGTGCCAGCAGTTCCCCCTGGCAGGGCCAAAATGAAAAACTGTTTTTT. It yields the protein CASSSPWQGQNEKLFF.

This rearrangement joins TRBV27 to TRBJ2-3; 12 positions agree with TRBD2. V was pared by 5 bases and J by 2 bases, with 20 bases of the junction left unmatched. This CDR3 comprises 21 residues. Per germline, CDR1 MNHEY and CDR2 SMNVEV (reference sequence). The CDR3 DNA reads TGTGCCAGCAGTCAGACTAGCGGGAGAGGACTAGTTCCTAGTCTCACAGATACGCAGTATTTT. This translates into CASSQTSGRGLVPSLTDTQYF.

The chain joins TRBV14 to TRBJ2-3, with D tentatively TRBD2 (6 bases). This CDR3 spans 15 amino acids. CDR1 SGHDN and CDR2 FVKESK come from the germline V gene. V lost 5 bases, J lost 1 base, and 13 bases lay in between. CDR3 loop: CASSTRGGGTDTQYF. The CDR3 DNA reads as TGTGCCAGCAGCACCCGGGGAGGCGGCACAGATACGCAGTATTTT.

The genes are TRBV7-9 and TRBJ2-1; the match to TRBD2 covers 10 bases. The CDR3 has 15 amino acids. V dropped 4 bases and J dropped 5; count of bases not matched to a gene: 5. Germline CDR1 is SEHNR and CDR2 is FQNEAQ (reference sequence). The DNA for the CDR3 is TGTGCCAGCAGCTCGCTAGCGGGAGCACACAATGAGCAGTTCTTC. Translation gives CASSSLAGAHNEQFF.

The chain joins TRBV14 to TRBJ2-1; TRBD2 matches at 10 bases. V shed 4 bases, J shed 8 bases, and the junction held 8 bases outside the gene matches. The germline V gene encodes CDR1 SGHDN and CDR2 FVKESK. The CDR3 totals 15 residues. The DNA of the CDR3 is TGTGCCAGCAGCCTGGGGCTAGCGGGAGTGTATGAGCAGTTCTTC. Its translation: CASSLGLAGVYEQFF. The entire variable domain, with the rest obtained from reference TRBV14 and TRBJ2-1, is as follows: EAGVTQFPSHSVIEKGQTVTLRCDPISGHDNLYWYRRVMGKEIKFLLHFVKESKQDESGMPNNRFLAERTGGTYSTLKVQPAELEDSGVYFCASSLGLAGVYEQFFGPGTRLTVL.

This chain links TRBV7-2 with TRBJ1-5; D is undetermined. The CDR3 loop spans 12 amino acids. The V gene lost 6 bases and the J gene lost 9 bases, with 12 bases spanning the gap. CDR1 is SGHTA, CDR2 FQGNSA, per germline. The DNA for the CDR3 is TGTGCCAGCAGGAGCGGGGATCGGCCCCAGCATTTT. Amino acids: CASRSGDRPQHF.

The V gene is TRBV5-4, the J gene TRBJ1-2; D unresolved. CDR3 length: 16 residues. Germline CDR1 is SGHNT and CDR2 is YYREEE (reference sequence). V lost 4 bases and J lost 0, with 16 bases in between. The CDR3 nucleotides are TGTGCCAGCAGCGTTAGGCTACAGACAACTAACTATGGCTACACCTTC. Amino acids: CASSVRLQTTNYGYTF.

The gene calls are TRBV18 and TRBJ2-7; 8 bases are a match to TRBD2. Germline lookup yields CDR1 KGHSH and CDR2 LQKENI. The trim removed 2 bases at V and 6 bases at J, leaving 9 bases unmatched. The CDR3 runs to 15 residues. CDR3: CASSPGAGAASEQYF. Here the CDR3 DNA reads TGTGCCAGCTCACCAGGAGCGGGAGCCGCCTCCGAGCAGTACTTC.

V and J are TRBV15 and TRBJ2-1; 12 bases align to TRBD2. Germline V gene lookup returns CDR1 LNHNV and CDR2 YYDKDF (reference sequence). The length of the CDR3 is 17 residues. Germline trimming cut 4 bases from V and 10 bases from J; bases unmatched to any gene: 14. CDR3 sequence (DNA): TGTGCCACCAGCATACCGCTTCGGACTAGCGGGAAGGGCGAGCAGTTCTTC. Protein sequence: CATSIPLRTSGKGEQFF.

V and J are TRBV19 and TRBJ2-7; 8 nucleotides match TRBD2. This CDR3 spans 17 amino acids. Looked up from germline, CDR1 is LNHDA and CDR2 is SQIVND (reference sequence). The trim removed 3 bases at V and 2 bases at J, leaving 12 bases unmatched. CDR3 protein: CASSISPGGGAPYEQYF. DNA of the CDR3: TGTGCCAGTAGTATCTCCCCCGGGGGGGGAGCCCCCTACGAGCAGTACTTC.

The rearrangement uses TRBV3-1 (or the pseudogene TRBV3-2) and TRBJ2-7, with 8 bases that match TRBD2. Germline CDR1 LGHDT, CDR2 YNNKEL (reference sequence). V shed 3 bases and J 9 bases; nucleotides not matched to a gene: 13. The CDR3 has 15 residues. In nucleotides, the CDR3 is TGTGCCAGCAGCCAGGGAAGCGGGAGAGTAGGCGGGCAGTACTTC. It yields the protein CASSQGSGRVGGQYF.

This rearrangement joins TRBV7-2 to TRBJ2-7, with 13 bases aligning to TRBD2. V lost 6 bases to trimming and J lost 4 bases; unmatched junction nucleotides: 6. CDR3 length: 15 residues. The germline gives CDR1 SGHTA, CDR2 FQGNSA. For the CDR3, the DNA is TGTGCCAGCAGGGAGGGACTAGCGGGAAGGTACGAGCAGTACTTC. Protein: CASREGLAGRYEQYF.

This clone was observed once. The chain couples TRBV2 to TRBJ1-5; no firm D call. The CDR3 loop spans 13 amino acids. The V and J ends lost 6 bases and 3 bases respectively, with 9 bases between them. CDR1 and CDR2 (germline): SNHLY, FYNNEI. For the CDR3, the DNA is TGTGCCAGCAGGGAGGAAATCAATCAGCCCCAGCATTTT. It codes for CASREEINQPQHF.

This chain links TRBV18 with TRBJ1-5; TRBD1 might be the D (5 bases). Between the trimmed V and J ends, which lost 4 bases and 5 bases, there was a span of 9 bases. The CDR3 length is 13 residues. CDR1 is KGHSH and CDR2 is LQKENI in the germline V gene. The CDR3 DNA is TGTGCCAGCTCACGGGGGGGAGATCAGCCCCAGCATTTT. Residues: CASSRGGDQPQHF.

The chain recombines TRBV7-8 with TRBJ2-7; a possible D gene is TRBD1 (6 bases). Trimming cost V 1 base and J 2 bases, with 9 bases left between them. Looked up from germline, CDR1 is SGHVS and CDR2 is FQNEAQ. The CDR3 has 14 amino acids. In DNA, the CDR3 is TGTGCCAGCAGCTTAGTGACAGGCGCCTACGAGCAGTACTTC. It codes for CASSLVTGAYEQYF.

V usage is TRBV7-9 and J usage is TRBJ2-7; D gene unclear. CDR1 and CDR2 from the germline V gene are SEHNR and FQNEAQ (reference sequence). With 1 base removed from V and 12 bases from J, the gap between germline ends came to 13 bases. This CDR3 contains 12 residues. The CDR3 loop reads CASSLDYSPLYF. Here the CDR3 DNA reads TGTGCCAGCAGCTTAGATTATTCTCCCCTGTACTTC.